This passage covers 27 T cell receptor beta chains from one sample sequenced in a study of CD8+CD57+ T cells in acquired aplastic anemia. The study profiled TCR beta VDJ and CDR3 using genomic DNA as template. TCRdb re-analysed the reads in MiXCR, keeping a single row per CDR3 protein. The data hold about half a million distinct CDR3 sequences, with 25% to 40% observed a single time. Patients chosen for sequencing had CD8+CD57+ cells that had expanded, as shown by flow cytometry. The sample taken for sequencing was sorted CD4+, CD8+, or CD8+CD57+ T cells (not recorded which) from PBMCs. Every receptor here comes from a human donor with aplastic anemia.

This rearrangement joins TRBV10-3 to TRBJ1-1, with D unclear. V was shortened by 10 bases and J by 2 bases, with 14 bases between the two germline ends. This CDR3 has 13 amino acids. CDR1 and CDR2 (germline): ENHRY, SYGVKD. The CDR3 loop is CASEGQPNTEAFF. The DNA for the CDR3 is TGTGCCAGCGAAGGTCAGCCAAACACTGAAGCTTTCTTT.

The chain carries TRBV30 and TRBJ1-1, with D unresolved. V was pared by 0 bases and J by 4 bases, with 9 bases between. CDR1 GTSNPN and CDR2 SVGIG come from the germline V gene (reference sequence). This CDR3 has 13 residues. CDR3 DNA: TGTGCCTGGAGTGTAGACGGAACCACTGAAGCTTTCTTT. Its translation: CAWSVDGTTEAFF.

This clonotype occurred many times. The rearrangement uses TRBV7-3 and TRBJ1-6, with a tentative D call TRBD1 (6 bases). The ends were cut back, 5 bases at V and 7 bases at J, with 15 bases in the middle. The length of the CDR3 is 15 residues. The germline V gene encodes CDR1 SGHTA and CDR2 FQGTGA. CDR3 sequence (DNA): TGTGCCAGCAGCCCCGCGGGGGGCCCGAATTCACCCCTCCACTTT. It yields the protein CASSPAGGPNSPLHF.

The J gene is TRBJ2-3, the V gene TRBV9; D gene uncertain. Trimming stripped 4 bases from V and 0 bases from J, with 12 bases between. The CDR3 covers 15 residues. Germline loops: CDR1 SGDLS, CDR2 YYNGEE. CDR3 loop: CASSPPMTSTDTQYF. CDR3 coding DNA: TGTGCCAGCAGCCCCCCGATGACTAGCACAGATACGCAGTATTTT.

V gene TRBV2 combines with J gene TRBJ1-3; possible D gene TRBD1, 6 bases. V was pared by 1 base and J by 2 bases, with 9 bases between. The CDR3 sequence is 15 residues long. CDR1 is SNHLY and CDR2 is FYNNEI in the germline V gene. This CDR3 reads CASSEGGQTGNTIYF. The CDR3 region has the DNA TGTGCCAGCAGTGAAGGGGGGCAAACTGGAAACACCATATATTTT.

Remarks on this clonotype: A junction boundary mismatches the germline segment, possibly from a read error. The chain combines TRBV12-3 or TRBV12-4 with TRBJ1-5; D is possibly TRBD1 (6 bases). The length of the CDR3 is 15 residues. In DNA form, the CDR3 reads TGTGCCTGCAGGGCAGAACAGGGCGGCAATCAGCCCCAGCATTTT. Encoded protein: CACRAEQGGNQPQHF.

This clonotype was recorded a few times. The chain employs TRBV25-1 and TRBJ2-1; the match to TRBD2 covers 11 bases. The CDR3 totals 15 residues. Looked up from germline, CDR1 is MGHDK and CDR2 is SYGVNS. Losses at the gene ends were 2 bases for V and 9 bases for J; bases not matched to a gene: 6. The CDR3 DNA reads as TGTGCCAGCAGTGAAACTAGCGGGAGCGGGATTGAGCAGTTCTTC. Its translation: CASSETSGSGIEQFF. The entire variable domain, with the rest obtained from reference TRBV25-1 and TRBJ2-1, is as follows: EADIYQTPRYLVIGTGKKITLECSQTMGHDKMYWYQQDPGMELHLIHYSYGVNSTEKGDLSSESTVSRIRTEHFPLTLESARPSHTSQYLCASSETSGSGIEQFFGPGTRLTVL.

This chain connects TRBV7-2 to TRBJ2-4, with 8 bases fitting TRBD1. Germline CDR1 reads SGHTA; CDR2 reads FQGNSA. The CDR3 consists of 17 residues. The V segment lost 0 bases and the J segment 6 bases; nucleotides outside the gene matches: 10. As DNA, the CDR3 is TGTGCCAGCAGCTTAGCGCCCCGGACAGGGAATGTAAACATTCAGTACTTC. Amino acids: CASSLAPRTGNVNIQYF.

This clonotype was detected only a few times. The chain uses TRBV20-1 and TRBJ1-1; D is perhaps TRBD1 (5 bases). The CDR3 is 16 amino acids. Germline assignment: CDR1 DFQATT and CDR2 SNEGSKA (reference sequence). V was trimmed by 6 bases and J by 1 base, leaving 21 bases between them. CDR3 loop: CSADSIIGHKNTEAFF. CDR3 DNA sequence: TGCAGTGCCGACTCTATAATAGGACACAAGAACACTGAAGCTTTCTTT.

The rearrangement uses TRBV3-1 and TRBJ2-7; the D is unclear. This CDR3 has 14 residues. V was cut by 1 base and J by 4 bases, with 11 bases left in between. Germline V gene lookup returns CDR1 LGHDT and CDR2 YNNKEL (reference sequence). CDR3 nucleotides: TGTGCCAGCAGCCAAGCCCGCGCAACATACGAGCAGTACTTC. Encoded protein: CASSQARATYEQYF.

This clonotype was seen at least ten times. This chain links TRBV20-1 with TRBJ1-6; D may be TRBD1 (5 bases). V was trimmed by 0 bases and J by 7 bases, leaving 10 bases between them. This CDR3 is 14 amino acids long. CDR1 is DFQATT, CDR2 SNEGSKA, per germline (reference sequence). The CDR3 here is CSARDRQQNSPLHF. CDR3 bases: TGCAGTGCTAGAGATAGACAGCAAAATTCACCCCTCCACTTT.

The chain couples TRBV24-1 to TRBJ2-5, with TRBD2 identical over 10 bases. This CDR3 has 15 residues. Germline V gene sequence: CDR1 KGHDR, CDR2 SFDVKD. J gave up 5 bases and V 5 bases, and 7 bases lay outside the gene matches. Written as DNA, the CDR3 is TGTGCCACCAGTGGTACTAGCGGGGCCACGGAGACCCAGTACTTC. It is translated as CATSGTSGATETQYF.

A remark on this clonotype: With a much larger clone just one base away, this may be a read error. This chain's CDR3 is CASSPDRGRDYGCTF. CDR3 nucleotides: TGTGCCAGCAGCCCGGACAGGGGGCGAGACTATGGCTGCACCTTC. The rearrangement joins TRBV7-9 to TRBJ1-2; 11 bases map to TRBD1. CDR1 SEHNR and CDR2 FQNEAQ come from the germline V gene (reference sequence). This CDR3 has 15 amino acids.

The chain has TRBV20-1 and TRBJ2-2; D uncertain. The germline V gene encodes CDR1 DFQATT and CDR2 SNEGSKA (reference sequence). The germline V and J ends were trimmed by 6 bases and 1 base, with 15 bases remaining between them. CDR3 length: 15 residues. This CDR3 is CSAPSGGKNTGELFF. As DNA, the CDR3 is TGCAGTGCCCCCTCGGGTGGTAAGAACACCGGGGAGCTGTTTTTT.

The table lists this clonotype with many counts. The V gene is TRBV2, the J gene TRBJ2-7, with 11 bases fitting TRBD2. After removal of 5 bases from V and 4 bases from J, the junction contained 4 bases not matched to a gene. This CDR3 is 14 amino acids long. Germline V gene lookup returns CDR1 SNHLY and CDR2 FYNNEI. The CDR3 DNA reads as TGTGCCAGCAGTTATACTAGCGGGGGTTACGAGCAGTACTTC. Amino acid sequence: CASSYTSGGYEQYF.

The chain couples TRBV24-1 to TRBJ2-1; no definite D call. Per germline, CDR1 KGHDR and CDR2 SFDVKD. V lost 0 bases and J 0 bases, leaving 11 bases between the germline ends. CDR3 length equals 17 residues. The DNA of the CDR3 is TGTGCCACCAGTGATTTGCGGGCGGAAAGCTCCTACAATGAGCAGTTCTTC. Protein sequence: CATSDLRAESSYNEQFF.

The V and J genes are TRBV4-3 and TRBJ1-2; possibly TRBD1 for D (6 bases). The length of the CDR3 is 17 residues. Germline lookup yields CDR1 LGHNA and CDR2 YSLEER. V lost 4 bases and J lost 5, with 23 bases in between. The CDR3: CASSPPGGRVGEYGYTF. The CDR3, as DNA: TGCGCCAGCAGCCCTCCGGGGGGCAGGGTGGGTGAATATGGCTACACCTTC.

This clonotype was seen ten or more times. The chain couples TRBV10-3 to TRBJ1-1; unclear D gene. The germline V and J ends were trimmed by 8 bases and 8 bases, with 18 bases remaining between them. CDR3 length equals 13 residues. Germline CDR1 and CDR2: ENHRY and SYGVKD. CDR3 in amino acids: CAICGRVGEEAFF. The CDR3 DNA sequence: TGTGCCATCTGCGGAAGGGTCGGGGAGGAAGCTTTCTTT.

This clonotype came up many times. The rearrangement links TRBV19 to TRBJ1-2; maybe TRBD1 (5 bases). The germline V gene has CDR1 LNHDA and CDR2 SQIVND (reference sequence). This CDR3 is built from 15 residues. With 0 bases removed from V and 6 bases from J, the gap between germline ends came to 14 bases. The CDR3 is CASSIDVRVVDGYTF. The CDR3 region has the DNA TGTGCCAGTAGTATAGACGTCAGGGTCGTGGATGGCTACACCTTC.

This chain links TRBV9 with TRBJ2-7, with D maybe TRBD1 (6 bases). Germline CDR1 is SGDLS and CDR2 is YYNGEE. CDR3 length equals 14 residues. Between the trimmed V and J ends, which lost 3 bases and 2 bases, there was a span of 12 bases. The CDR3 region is CASSARTVPYEQYF. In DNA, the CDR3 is TGTGCCAGCAGCGCACGGACAGTTCCCTACGAGCAGTACTTC.

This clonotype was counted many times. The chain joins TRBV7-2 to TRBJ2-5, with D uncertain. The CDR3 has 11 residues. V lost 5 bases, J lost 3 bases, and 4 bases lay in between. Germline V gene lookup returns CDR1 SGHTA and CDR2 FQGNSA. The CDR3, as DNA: TGTGCCAGCAGCACAGAAGAGACCCAGTACTTC. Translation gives CASSTEETQYF.

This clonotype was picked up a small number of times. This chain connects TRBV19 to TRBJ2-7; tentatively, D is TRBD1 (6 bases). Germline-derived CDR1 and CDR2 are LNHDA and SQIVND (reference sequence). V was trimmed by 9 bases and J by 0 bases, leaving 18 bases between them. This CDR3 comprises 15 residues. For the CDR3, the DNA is TGTGCCAGCAGTCCCGGCGCAGGGGCCTCCTACGAGCAGTACTTC. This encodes CASSPGAGASYEQYF.

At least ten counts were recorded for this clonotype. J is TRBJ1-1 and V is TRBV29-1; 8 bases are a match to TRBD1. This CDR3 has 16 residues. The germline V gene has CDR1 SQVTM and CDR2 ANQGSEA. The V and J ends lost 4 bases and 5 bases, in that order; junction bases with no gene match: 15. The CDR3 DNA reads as TGCAGCGTTGTTCCTTTGGCAGGGGGCGCGGGGACTGAAGCTTTCTTT. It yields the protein CSVVPLAGGAGTEAFF.

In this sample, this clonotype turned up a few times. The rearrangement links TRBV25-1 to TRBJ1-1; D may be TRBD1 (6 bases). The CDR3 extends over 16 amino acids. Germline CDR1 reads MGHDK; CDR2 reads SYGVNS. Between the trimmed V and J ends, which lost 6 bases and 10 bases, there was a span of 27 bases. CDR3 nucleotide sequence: TGTGCCAGCAGCCAAAAGGGGGGATTGAGGACCCAGGGAGCTTTCTTT. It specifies CASSQKGGLRTQGAFF. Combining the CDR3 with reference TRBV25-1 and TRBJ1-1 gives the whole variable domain EADIYQTPRYLVIGTGKKITLECSQTMGHDKMYWYQQDPGMELHLIHYSYGVNSTEKGDLSSESTVSRIRTEHFPLTLESARPSHTSQYLCASSQKGGLRTQGAFFGQGTRLTVV.

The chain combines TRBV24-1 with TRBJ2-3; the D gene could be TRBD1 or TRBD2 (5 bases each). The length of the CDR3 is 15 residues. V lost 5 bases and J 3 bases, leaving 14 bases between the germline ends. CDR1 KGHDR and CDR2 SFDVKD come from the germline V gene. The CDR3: CATSGGQGSTDTQYF. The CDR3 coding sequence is TGTGCCACCAGTGGAGGGCAGGGATCGACAGATACGCAGTATTTT.

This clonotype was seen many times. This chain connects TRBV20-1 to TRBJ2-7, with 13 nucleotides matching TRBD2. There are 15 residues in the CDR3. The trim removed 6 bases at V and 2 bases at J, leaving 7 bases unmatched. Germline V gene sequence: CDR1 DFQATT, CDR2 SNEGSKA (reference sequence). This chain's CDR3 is CSAPPTSGRPYEQYF. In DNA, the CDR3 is TGCAGTGCACCTCCGACTAGCGGGAGGCCCTACGAGCAGTACTTC.

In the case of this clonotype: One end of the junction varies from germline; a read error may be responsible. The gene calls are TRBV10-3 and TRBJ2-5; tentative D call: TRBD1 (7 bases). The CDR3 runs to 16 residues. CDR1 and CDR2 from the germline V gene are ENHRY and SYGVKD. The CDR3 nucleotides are TGTGCCAGCAGTCCCCGGGGCAGGGGGGTCGAGTGGACCCAGTACTTC. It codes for CASSPRGRGVEWTQYF.